The rows below give T cell receptor beta chains drawn from one sample of a study of T cell responses to AZD1222 COVID-19 vaccine. This table comes from immunoSEQ multiplex PCR, and its TCRdb copy is limited to in-frame clones, with some not included. The data show about 66,000 clones, with approximately 90% seen just once and approximately 4.8% held by the top ten. The sequences come from peripheral blood, collected 28 days after the second dose of the MenACWY control vaccine. These receptors came from an adult who received the MenACWY meningococcal vaccine as a control. The CDR3 runs from the conserved cysteine through the conserved F or W. The D gene is left open where the match is weak. Clone size, where shown, is once, few, many, or a class for clones that have expanded.

>-|TRBJ2-4|TRBV3-1/TRBV3-2|once
CASSPRVGRGYF
TGTGCCAGCAGCCCGCGAGTAGGGCGAGGGTACTTC
>-|TRBJ1-3|TRBV13|-
CASSLVGSGNTIYF
TGTGCCAGCAGCTTAGTGGGGTCAGGAAACACCATATATTTT
>-|TRBJ2-5|TRBV6-2/TRBV6-3|-
CASSPVQETQYF
TGTGCCAGCAGCCCAGTCCAAGAGACCCAGTACTTC
>TRBD2|TRBJ2-7|TRBV7-2|few
CASSPEGLASEQYF
TGTGCCAGCAGCCCCGAAGGACTAGCTAGCGAGCAGTACTTC
>TRBD1|TRBJ1-2|TRBV9|-
CASFSGTGYGYTF
TGTGCCAGCTTTTCCGGGACAGGGTATGGCTACACCTTC
>-|TRBJ2-7|TRBV28|few
CASTGSTRYEQYF
TGTGCCAGCACCGGGTCCACCCGCTACGAGCAGTACTTC
>-|TRBJ1-6|TRBV9|-
CASSVGGTNSPLHF
TGTGCCAGCAGCGTAGGGGGTACTAATTCACCCCTCCACTTT
>TRBD1|TRBJ1-6|TRBV7-8|-
CASSLGGQTSSPLHF
TGTGCCAGCAGCTTAGGGGGACAGACCTCTTCACCCCTCCACTTT
>TRBD1|TRBJ1-2|TRBV7-2|-
CASSTTGTGWYGYTF
TGTGCCAGCAGCACCACCGGGACAGGGTGGTATGGCTACACCTTC
>TRBD2|TRBJ2-3|TRBV10-1|few
CASASGSPDTQYF
TGCGCCAGCGCTAGCGGGAGCCCAGATACGCAGTATTTT
>-|TRBJ2-7|TRBV6-1|-
CASSEGGEQYF
TGTGCCAGCAGTGAAGGTGGCGAGCAGTACTTC
>TRBD1|TRBJ1-5|TRBV6-2/TRBV6-3|-
CASSYDAQGIGNQPQHF
TGTGCCAGCAGTTACGACGCACAGGGGATCGGCAATCAGCCCCAGCATTTT
>-|TRBJ2-6|TRBV5-1|-
CASRVGSGANVLTF
TGCGCCAGCAGAGTCGGCTCTGGGGCCAACGTCCTGACTTTC
>TRBD1|TRBJ1-2|TRBV5-4|-
CASRRPGQGANYGYTF
TGTGCCAGCAGGCGACCGGGACAGGGGGCTAACTATGGCTACACCTTC
>TRBD1|TRBJ1-4|TRBV5-1|-
CASSWGQGREKLFF
TGCGCCAGCAGCTGGGGACAGGGGAGAGAAAAACTGTTTTTT
>-|TRBJ1-1|TRBV19|-
CASRIRTDHTEAFF
TGTGCCAGTAGGATCCGGACGGACCACACTGAAGCTTTCTTT
>TRBD2|TRBJ2-3|TRBV6-4|-
CASSPGLAGGLDTQYF
TGTGCCAGCAGCCCTGGACTAGCGGGAGGGTTAGATACGCAGTATTTT
>-|TRBJ1-6|TRBV27|once
CASNPQGPYNSPLHF
TGTGCCAGCAACCCTCAGGGACCCTATAATTCACCCCTCCACTTT
>TRBD2|TRBJ2-5|TRBV7-2|-
CASSPEPLLAGGRRETQYF
TGTGCCAGCAGCCCCGAGCCCCTCCTAGCGGGGGGGCGGAGAGAGACCCAGTACTTC
>TRBD1|TRBJ2-5|TRBV3-1/TRBV3-2|once
CASGDRGNQETQYF
TGTGCCAGCGGGGACAGGGGGAACCAAGAGACCCAGTACTTC
>-|TRBJ1-2|TRBV28|-
CASSLGNYGYTF
TGTGCCAGCAGTTTGGGTAACTATGGCTACACCTTC
>-|TRBJ2-2|TRBV5-1|once
CASSTRQDHGELFF
TGCGCCAGCAGCACTCGACAGGATCACGGGGAGCTGTTTTTT
>-|TRBJ1-2|TRBV5-1|-
CASSGEGHGYTF
TGCGCCTCCAGTGGTGAGGGTCATGGCTACACCTTC
>-|TRBJ1-5|TRBV30|-
CAWRDSSNQPQHF
TGTGCCTGGAGGGACAGTAGCAATCAGCCCCAGCATTTT
>-|TRBJ1-5|TRBV28|once
CASTEQGNQPQHF
TGTGCCAGCACCGAACAGGGAAATCAGCCCCAGCATTTT
>-|TRBJ2-7|TRBV11-2|once
CASSPEPGRYEQYF
TGTGCCAGCAGCCCCGAACCGGGGCGGTACGAGCAGTACTTC
>TRBD2|TRBJ2-3|TRBV9|-
CASSVDGGAFNTDTQYF
TGTGCCAGCAGCGTAGACGGGGGGGCTTTCAACACAGATACGCAGTATTTT
>-|TRBJ2-2|TRBV5-4|-
CASSLVRGPGELFF
TGTGCCAGCAGCTTGGTTAGGGGACCCGGGGAGCTGTTTTTT
>-|TRBJ2-7|TRBV3-1/TRBV3-2|-
CASSQAVRGDEQYF
TGTGCCAGCAGCCAAGCGGTCAGAGGTGACGAGCAGTACTTC
>-|TRBJ2-1|TRBV12-3/TRBV12-4|once
CASSWAGFNEQFF
TGTGCCAGCAGTTGGGCGGGGTTTAATGAGCAGTTCTTC
>-|TRBJ2-5|TRBV3-1/TRBV3-2|once
CASSQAGETQYF
TGTGCCAGCAGCCAAGCCGGAGAGACCCAGTACTTC
>-|TRBJ1-2|TRBV6-2/TRBV6-3|-
CASSYRGGRLGNYGYTF
TGTGCCAGCAGTTACAGAGGGGGGAGACTGGGGAACTATGGCTACACCTTC